The entry below describes one T cell receptor (beta chain). As for treatment: oral pan-JAK inhibitor, 5-10 mg twice daily. Samples from alopecia areata patients were lesional scalp punch biopsies and peripheral blood. PBMCs, the starting material, were the source of sorted CD4+ and CD8+ T cells. Germline-derived CDR1 and CDR2 are SGDLS and YYNGEE. V shed 4 bases and J shed 4 bases, with 11 bases lying between them. This CDR3 is 13 amino acids long. The sample belongs to a study of CD8+ T cells in alopecia areata. For the study at large: Twice a day, 5 to 10 mg of oral tofacitinib was administered to treated patients. For treated patients, severity scores reflected the percentage of scalp area affected.

Reverse transcribed after extraction, RNA yielded cDNA as the sequencing template. The repertoire was sequenced with immunoSEQ multiplex PCR; TCRdb's copy has only in-frame clones and lacks some. The sample contains approximately 180,000 clones, approximately 59% of which appear only once. Sequencing was performed on CD4+ T cells sorted from blood, taken at approximately week 56, from a patient treated with tofacitinib. The clonotype was recovered from a human donor with alopecia areata. This chain uses TRBV9 with TRBJ1-2; D might be TRBD1 (5 bases). The CDR3: CASSTQGPYGYTF. In DNA form, the CDR3 reads TGTGCCAGCAGCACCCAGGGACCCTATGGCTACACCTTC.